This entry is about one TCR beta chain. Antigen specificity is unknown. Profiled with immunoSEQ multiplex PCR; TCRdb holds only in-frame clones, not every one. The repertoire holds tens of thousands of clones, roughly 77% seen once, with about 0.69% in the top ten. The V gene end was trimmed by 7 bases and the J gene end by 3 bases; junction bases not matched to a gene: 7. Germline loops: CDR1 SQVTM, CDR2 ANQGSEA. The CDR3 is 13 residues long. This sample is part of a study of OX40 agonist ivuxolimab in advanced cancers. Broader study findings: Patients with a partial response at 0.1-3.0 mg/kg had among the lowest clonal expansion.

This TCR derives from an adult with an advanced solid tumor such as melanoma, head and neck, liver or kidney cancer. The input for sequencing was CD4+ or CD8+ T cells sorted from blood, taken in a trial of the OX40 agonist ivuxolimab. This sequence joins TRBV29-1 and TRBJ1-1; 8 bases agree with TRBD1. As DNA, the CDR3 is TGCAGCGCCCGACAGGGGAGGGACACTGAAGCTTTCTTT. Its protein product is CSARQGRDTEAFF.